Following are 27 T cell receptor beta chains from one sample sequenced in a study of blood T cell repertoires in COVID-19. Profiling relied on immunoSEQ multiplex PCR, and the TCRdb table lists in-frame clones only, not all of them. The sample contains roughly 200,000 clones, around 88% of which appear only once. Sequencing was carried out using PBMCs or T cells enriched from blood (not recorded which). These receptors all stem from a woman aged 30 to 39 who had been exposed to COVID-19.

V and J are TRBV6-5 and TRBJ1-2, with 8 bases lining up with TRBD1. The V and J ends lost 7 bases and 6 bases, in that order; junction bases with no gene match: 13. The CDR3 spans 15 residues. Germline CDR1 MNHEY, CDR2 SVGAGI. In DNA, the CDR3 is TGTGCCAGCACACCCTACAGGGGGGTTCACGATGGCTACACCTTC. Its translation: CASTPYRGVHDGYTF.

This clone has only one observation. V is TRBV25-1 and J is TRBJ1-1; no firm D call. The CDR3 spans 15 residues. Germline CDR1 and CDR2: MGHDK and SYGVNS. Trimming removed 6 bases from V and 0 bases from J, with 14 bases in between. The CDR3 DNA reads as TGTGCCAGCAGCCGGGAGGCAGCTATGAACACTGAAGCTTTCTTT. It is translated as CASSREAAMNTEAFF.

This clone was seen just once. This chain joins TRBV7-6 and TRBJ1-5, with D uncertain. The CDR3 has 14 residues. V dropped 5 bases and J dropped 9 bases, with 17 bases sitting between them. Germline V CDR1 and CDR2: SGHVS, FNYEAQ. In DNA, the CDR3 is TGTGCCAGCAGCCCCACCCCGGGTACGGTGCCCCAGCATTTT. Translated: CASSPTPGTVPQHF.

The chain is built from TRBV2 and TRBJ2-7, with 7 bases fitting TRBD1. The V gene end was trimmed by 9 bases and the J gene end by 1 base; junction bases not matched to a gene: 3. The V gene's germline CDR1 is SNHLY and CDR2 FYNNEI. The CDR3 covers 12 residues. In DNA form, the CDR3 reads TGTGCCAGTCCGACAGGGTCCTACGAGCAGTACTTC. Translated: CASPTGSYEQYF.

V and J are TRBV6-5 and TRBJ1-6; possibly TRBD1 for D (6 bases). Trimming stripped 5 bases from V and 5 bases from J, with 13 bases between. The CDR3 is made up of 15 amino acids. CDR1 and CDR2 from the germline V gene are MNHEY and SVGAGI. CDR3: CASSPGVMHNSPLHF. Here the CDR3 DNA reads TGTGCCAGCAGTCCAGGGGTTATGCATAATTCACCCCTCCACTTT.

The V and J genes are TRBV4-1 and TRBJ2-7; maybe TRBD2 (7 bases). V gave up 7 bases and J gave up 3 bases, with 22 bases separating them. This CDR3 is 16 amino acids long. Germline V gene lookup returns CDR1 MGHRA and CDR2 YSYEKL. CDR3 coding DNA: TGCGCCAGCACCCCCCTCTGGGAGGGGGTAAGCTACGAGCAGTACTTC. Its protein product is CASTPLWEGVSYEQYF.

This chain connects TRBV30 to TRBJ2-3, with D maybe TRBD2 (6 bases). Deletions cut 2 bases from V and 1 base from J, with 13 bases between. The CDR3 spans 15 residues. Germline V gene sequence: CDR1 GTSNPN, CDR2 SVGIG (reference sequence). The CDR3 loop is CAWSSALAGTDTQYF. The CDR3 DNA follows: TGTGCCTGGAGTTCGGCTTTAGCGGGCACAGATACGCAGTATTTT. Drawing the rest from reference TRBV30 and TRBJ2-3, the complete variable domain is SQTIHQWPATLVQPVGSPLSLECTVEGTSNPNLYWYRQAAGRGLQLLFYSVGIGQISSEVPQNLSASRPQDRQFILSSKKLLLSDSGFYLCAWSSALAGTDTQYFGPGTRLTVL.

In its sample, this clone was seen once. The CDR3 sequence: CASSPPGLAGGTDTQYF. The CDR3 DNA sequence: TGTGCCAGCTCACCTCCGGGACTAGCGGGGGGCACAGATACGCAGTATTTT. V usage is TRBV18 and J usage is TRBJ2-3; TRBD2 agrees at 14 bases. V shed 3 bases, J shed 1 base, and the junction held 3 bases outside the gene matches. CDR3 length: 17 amino acids. Germline V CDR1 and CDR2: KGHSH, LQKENI.

The rearrangement joins TRBV25-1 to TRBJ2-3, with TRBD1 matching over 8 bases. The germline CDR1 and CDR2 sequences are MGHDK and SYGVNS. V dropped 0 bases and J dropped 4; count of bases not matched to a gene: 6. There are 16 residues in the CDR3. CDR3 sequence (DNA): TGTGCCAGCAGTGAATATAGGGCAGGGGGCGCAGATACGCAGTATTTT. It yields the protein CASSEYRAGGADTQYF.

This clone was observed a handful of times. The chain couples TRBV7-9 to TRBJ2-3; D is possibly TRBD1 (6 bases). Germline CDR1 reads SEHNR; CDR2 reads FQNEAQ (reference sequence). V lost 5 bases and J lost 7, with 16 bases in between. CDR3 length: 14 residues. The CDR3 reads CASSVTRDTHTQYF. DNA for the CDR3: TGTGCCAGCAGCGTGACGAGGGACACTCATACGCAGTATTTT.

The chain joins TRBV7-8 to TRBJ1-2, with D unclear. V was shortened by 4 bases and J by 6 bases, with 12 bases between the two germline ends. Per germline, CDR1 SGHVS and CDR2 FQNEAQ. The CDR3 runs 13 residues. The CDR3 DNA reads as TGTGCCAGCAGCTCCCAGGAAAAACATGGCTACACCTTC. Translation gives CASSSQEKHGYTF.

The chain combines TRBV19 with TRBJ1-1; a possible D gene is TRBD1 (6 bases). Per the germline V gene, CDR1 is LNHDA and CDR2 is SQIVND (reference sequence). The germline V and J ends were trimmed by 2 bases and 0 bases, with 16 bases remaining between them. The CDR3 is 17 residues long. Here the CDR3 DNA reads TGTGCCAGTAGTATAAGGGGGACCCCGACACTGAACACTGAAGCTTTCTTT. It yields the protein CASSIRGTPTLNTEAFF.

CDR3 amino acids: CAISVQKTGGFVTEAFF. The DNA of the CDR3 is TGTGCCATCAGTGTTCAAAAGACAGGGGGGTTCGTCACTGAAGCTTTCTTT. The chain uses TRBV10-3 and TRBJ1-1; 9 bases fit TRBD1. V trimming: 4 bases; J trimming: 4 bases; junction bases outside the gene matches: 13. There are 17 residues in the CDR3. Germline CDR1 reads ENHRY; CDR2 reads SYGVKD.

The chain links TRBV27 to TRBJ1-4, with 7 bases fitting TRBD1. V was clipped by 4 bases and J by 4 bases; unmatched bases: 6. The CDR3 runs to 15 residues. Germline V gives CDR1 MNHEY, CDR2 SMNVEV (reference sequence). The CDR3 reads CASSSGTAGNEKLFF. The CDR3 nucleotides are TGTGCCAGCAGTTCCGGGACAGCCGGTAATGAAAAACTGTTTTTT.

This sequence joins TRBV5-1 and TRBJ2-3; 8 nucleotides align to TRBD2. The V and J ends lost 0 bases and 4 bases, in that order; junction bases with no gene match: 10. The CDR3 runs 17 residues. CDR1 SGHRS and CDR2 YFSETQ come from the germline V gene. This CDR3 is CASSLGLTGRGADTQYF. The CDR3 DNA follows: TGCGCCAGCAGCTTGGGCCTCACGGGGCGGGGGGCAGATACGCAGTATTTT.

The chain combines TRBV3-1 (or the pseudogene TRBV3-2) with TRBJ1-4; D possibly corresponds to TRBD1 (5 bases). CDR1 LGHDT and CDR2 YNNKEL come from the germline V gene (reference sequence). The CDR3 is 16 amino acids. V lost 0 bases and J 7 bases, leaving 15 bases between the germline ends. CDR3 amino acids: CASSQDGGGYSEKLFF. The CDR3 coding sequence is TGTGCCAGCAGCCAAGATGGCGGGGGGTATAGTGAAAAACTGTTTTTT.

The rearrangement uses TRBV19 and TRBJ1-5; D is unclear. Trimming removed 10 bases from V and 6 bases from J, with 16 bases in between. The CDR3 has 13 residues. The germline gives CDR1 LNHDA, CDR2 SQIVND (reference sequence). This CDR3 reads CATREAIRQPQHF. The CDR3 region has the DNA TGTGCCACAAGGGAGGCAATCCGTCAGCCCCAGCATTTT. The whole variable domain, filled in from reference TRBV19 and TRBJ1-5, reads DGGITQSPKYLFRKEGQNVTLSCEQNLNHDAMYWYRQDPGQGLRLIYYSQIVNDFQKGDIAEGYSVSREKKESFPLTVTSAQKNPTAFYLCATREAIRQPQHFGDGTRLSIL.

This chain uses TRBV3-1 (or the pseudogene TRBV3-2) with TRBJ1-1, with D possibly matching TRBD1 (6 bases). This CDR3 spans 14 amino acids. Trimming removed 3 bases at V and 1 base at J, with 9 bases between. Germline V gene sequence: CDR1 LGHDT, CDR2 YNNKEL (reference sequence). CDR3 protein: CASSQGHQNTEAFF. DNA for the CDR3: TGTGCCAGCAGCCAGGGACACCAGAACACTGAAGCTTTCTTT.

This clone appeared once. The rearrangement joins TRBV28 to TRBJ2-7, with D possibly being TRBD2 (6 bases). Germline V lookup: CDR1 MDHEN, CDR2 SYDVKM. The CDR3 extends over 15 amino acids. V was cut by 5 bases and J by 6 bases, with 20 bases left in between. Here the CDR3 DNA reads TGTGCCAGCAGTAAATCCGGGACTCTTCTGGGCGAGCAGTACTTC. Protein product: CASSKSGTLLGEQYF.

The genes are TRBV21-1 and TRBJ2-1; TRBD2 is the table's D call, not checked against the DNA. TRBV21-1 is a documented pseudogene. There are 19 residues in the CDR3. Here the CDR3 reads CASSTQPLGLAGCYNEQFF. The CDR3 region has the DNA TGTGCCAGCAGCACTCAACCTCTGGGACTAGCGGGGTGCTACAATGAGCAGTTCTTC.

This chain joins TRBV4-1 and TRBJ1-1; D is undetermined. This CDR3 has 15 residues. Trimming cost V 1 base and J 1 base, with 10 bases left between them. The germline V gene has CDR1 MGHRA and CDR2 YSYEKL. CDR3 protein: CASSQVQGRNTEAFF. CDR3 coding DNA: TGCGCCAGCAGCCAAGTTCAAGGGAGGAACACTGAAGCTTTCTTT.

V and J are TRBV5-4 and TRBJ1-2, with TRBD1 matching 8 bases. This CDR3 is 15 amino acids long. Germline lookup yields CDR1 SGHNT and CDR2 YYREEE (reference sequence). After removal of 2 bases from V and 0 bases from J, the junction contained 3 bases not matched to a gene. The CDR3 DNA is TGTGCCAGCAGCTTAGGACAGGGCACTAACTATGGCTACACCTTC. Its translation is CASSLGQGTNYGYTF.

CDR3 sequence reads: CASSLDRSHYGYTF. CDR3 in DNA: TGCGCCAGCAGCTTGGACAGGAGCCACTATGGCTACACCTTC. The J gene is TRBJ1-2, the V gene TRBV5-1, with D possibly being TRBD1 (5 bases). Trimming removed 0 bases at V and 3 bases at J, with 9 bases between. The CDR3 covers 14 residues. Germline V gene data show CDR1 as SGHRS and CDR2 as YFSETQ.

This chain links TRBV30 with TRBJ1-1; possible D gene TRBD1, 5 bases. Germline V gives CDR1 GTSNPN, CDR2 SVGIG (reference sequence). V lost 3 bases and J 1 base, leaving 9 bases between the germline ends. The CDR3 is made up of 13 amino acids. The CDR3, as DNA: TGTGCCTGGAGCCGACAGCCGAACACTGAAGCTTTCTTT. Protein sequence: CAWSRQPNTEAFF.

The chain links TRBV12-5 to TRBJ1-5, with a weak D call TRBD1 (5 bases). Per the germline V gene, CDR1 is LGHNT and CDR2 is FRNRAP. V lost 8 bases, J lost 4 bases, and 9 bases lay in between. This CDR3 has 12 amino acids. The CDR3 nucleotides read TGTGCTAGTAGTCGGGGGAATCAGCCCCAGCATTTT. It codes for CASSRGNQPQHF.

The V gene is TRBV30, the J gene TRBJ1-3; D ambiguous. Germline V gene sequence: CDR1 GTSNPN, CDR2 SVGIG (reference sequence). Trimming removed 0 bases at V and 0 bases at J, with 15 bases between. The CDR3 runs to 17 residues. The CDR3 DNA sequence: TGTGCCTGGAGTGTAACGGTTCTGCGGAGCTCTGGAAACACCATATATTTT. Translating it yields CAWSVTVLRSSGNTIYF.

The chain combines TRBV3-1 (or the pseudogene TRBV3-2) with TRBJ2-2; TRBD1 might be the D (5 bases). Germline CDR1 LGHDT, CDR2 YNNKEL (reference sequence). V was cut by 1 base and J by 1 base, with 7 bases left in between. This CDR3 is built from 15 residues. The DNA for the CDR3 is TGTGCCAGCAGCCAAGGACAGATGAACACCGGGGAGCTGTTTTTT. It specifies CASSQGQMNTGELFF.